This is a list of T cell receptor beta chains from one sample in a study of monozygotic twins with inflammatory bowel disease. No DNA is given; TCRdb re-called the 5' RACE reads and lists each CDR3 protein once. The sample totals 400,000 to 500,000 distinct CDR3 sequences. Sequencing used blood. The source of these receptors is a human donor with ulcerative colitis or Crohn's disease, or a healthy co-twin of an affected twin (not recorded which). The CDR3 runs from the conserved cysteine through the conserved F or W.

j_call v_call cdr3_aa
TRBJ1-6 TRBV20-1 CSLMGDYNSPLHF
TRBJ2-1 TRBV12-3/TRBV12-4 CASTPDAHNSYNEQFF
TRBJ2-1 TRBV7-9 CASSATSGRRTYGEQFF
TRBJ1-1 TRBV12-3/TRBV12-4 CASSVGRNTEAFF
TRBJ1-2 TRBV20-1 CSAAIPPGPYGYTF
TRBJ2-7 TRBV6-6 CASSKGEGSYEQYF
TRBJ2-7 TRBV15 CVTSNPGALEGSEQYF
TRBJ2-5 TRBV20-1 CSATMGAGETQYF
TRBJ2-5 TRBV18 CASSPTAEALGGETQYF
TRBJ1-6 TRBV2 CASSDTGAISPLHF
TRBJ1-2 TRBV6-2/TRBV6-3 CASSPPRQTSKTKRANYGYTF
TRBJ1-4 TRBV15 CATSRPPGGINEKLFF
TRBJ1-2 TRBV29-1 CSVLHRGQNYGYTF